Described below is a single TCR beta chain sequence and its context. The antigen remains undetermined. This sample was included in a study of cytomegalovirus exposure and HLA in healthy donors. As for the study in general: As an earlier analysis found, around 170 million T cells yielded 100 million to 130 million unique TCR beta sequences.

This CDR3 is 15 amino acids long. The germline V gene encodes CDR1 SGHRS and CDR2 YFSETQ. The V and J ends lost 0 bases and 2 bases, in that order; junction bases with no gene match: 4. A multiplex PCR was run with 60 Vbeta primers and 13 Jbeta primers. The repertoire was sequenced with immunoSEQ multiplex PCR; TCRdb's copy has only in-frame clones and lacks some. The repertoire includes roughly 140,000 clones, approximately 84% of them detected once, and 9.7% sits in the top ten. Findings of the study overall: Rarity marked most TCR sequences, yet some public TCRs occurred in many donors.

Sequencing used PBMCs. The TCR sequence derives from a woman between 55 and 75 years old in good health and CMV-seropositive. The rearrangement uses TRBV5-1 and TRBJ2-7; 8 bases are a match to TRBD1. The CDR3 is CASSLGQGTAYEQYF. CDR3 coding DNA: TGCGCCAGCAGCTTGGGACAGGGGACCGCCTACGAGCAGTACTTC.